This T cell receptor (beta chain) was obtained from a study of OX40 agonist ivuxolimab in advanced cancers. Whole-study context: A male proportion of 82.7% was recorded, with mean age about 60 years and range roughly 23 to 79. Prior anti-PD-1, anti-PD-L1 or anti-CTLA-4 therapy did not bar entry, and roughly 40% had some.

Sequenced by immunoSEQ multiplex PCR; TCRdb stores in-frame clones only, minus some. The data hold around 60,000 clones, with around 87% observed a single time. Sequencing was performed on CD4+ or CD8+ T cells sorted from blood, taken in a trial of the OX40 agonist ivuxolimab. The source is an adult with an advanced solid tumor such as melanoma, head and neck, liver or kidney cancer.

DNA of the CDR3: TGCGCCAGCAGCCTTCGAAACCCGGGCCAGGGGGATAATGAGCAGTTCTTC. It translates to CASSLRNPGQGDNEQFF. V is TRBV4-1 and J is TRBJ2-1; 7 bases match TRBD1. Germline assignment: CDR1 MGHRA and CDR2 YSYEKL. CDR3 size: 17 residues. Trimming cost V 4 bases and J 7 bases; bases outside gene matches: 16.